This is a list of T cell receptor beta chains from one sample in a study of control samples from healthy donors and cancer patients. Profiled with immunoSEQ multiplex PCR; TCRdb holds only in-frame clones, not every one. The sample has approximately 120,000 clones, around 87% seen once. Sequencing used blood. All receptors derive from a man between 40 and 49 years old in good health. Each CDR3 is given with its conserved first and last residue. D genes are given only for firm matches. Expanded clones get a size class; other rows say once, few or many, or leave the size out.

CDR3 DNA,CDR3 protein,D gene,V gene,clone size,J gene
TGCGCCAGCAGTGACCGGGGACCCTACAATGAGCAGTTCTTC,CASSDRGPYNEQFF,.,TRBV10-1,.,TRBJ2-1
TGTGCCTGGAGTTCCGGCCTCCAAGAGACCCAGTACTTC,CAWSSGLQETQYF,.,TRBV30,.,TRBJ2-5
TGTGCCAGCAGCGTAGTTGCTGGGGGCAAGGATGAGCAGTTCTTC,CASSVVAGGKDEQFF,.,TRBV9,.,TRBJ2-1
TGTGCCACCACCGGGACAGGGAGGACAGATACGCAGTATTTT,CATTGTGRTDTQYF,TRBD1,TRBV24-1,.,TRBJ2-3
TGTGCCAGCAGCCAATTTGGTGTCGAGGGGGCGGGCGAGCAGTACTTC,CASSQFGVEGAGEQYF,TRBD1,TRBV3-1/TRBV3-2,once,TRBJ2-7
TGCAGCGTTTTAACTAGCGGGGACTTCTACAATGAGCAGTTCTTC,CSVLTSGDFYNEQFF,TRBD2,TRBV29-1,once,TRBJ2-1
TGTGCCAGCACCACGAGGGTGAACACTGAAGCTTTCTTT,CASTTRVNTEAFF,.,TRBV6-6,.,TRBJ1-1
TGTGCCAGTAGTATAGGGTCATCGACTGAAGCTTTCTTT,CASSIGSSTEAFF,.,TRBV19,.,TRBJ1-1
TGTGCCAGCAGTCTGTCCAGGGTGGGCACTGAAGCTTTCTTT,CASSLSRVGTEAFF,.,TRBV6-2/TRBV6-3,.,TRBJ1-1
TGTGCCTGGAGCACAGCCCCTTCTGGAAACACCATATATTTT,CAWSTAPSGNTIYF,.,TRBV30,.,TRBJ1-3
TGTGCCAGCAGCCACGAGAGGGCGTTCGGGCTGGGTGAAGCTTTCTTT,CASSHERAFGLGEAFF,.,TRBV7-8,.,TRBJ1-1
TGTGCCACCAGCATGCCTGGACTAGCGGTTTCTAGCACAGATACGCAGTATTTT,CATSMPGLAVSSTDTQYF,TRBD2,TRBV15,.,TRBJ2-3
TGTGCCAGCAGTTACTATGGCAGGGTAAACACTGAAGCTTTCTTT,CASSYYGRVNTEAFF,.,TRBV6-5,.,TRBJ1-1
TGTGCCAGCTCACCAATAACAGGGAGGGACATTCAGTACTTC,CASSPITGRDIQYF,.,TRBV18,.,TRBJ2-4
TGTGCCAGCAGCTTGGGGACTACCCTGGAAGAGACCCAGTACTTC,CASSLGTTLEETQYF,TRBD2,TRBV6-2/TRBV6-3,.,TRBJ2-5
TGCGCCAGCAGCCACCCTGGTCCGGGGGGAGGAACAGATACGCAGTATTTT,CASSHPGPGGGTDTQYF,TRBD2,TRBV4-1,.,TRBJ2-3
TGTGCCAGCAGTGAATATGGACCCGGCTCCTACAATGAGCAGTTCTTC,CASSEYGPGSYNEQFF,.,TRBV25-1,.,TRBJ2-1
TGTGCCAGCAGCCAAGATGGCTACGAGCAGTACTTC,CASSQDGYEQYF,.,TRBV14,.,TRBJ2-7
TGTGCCAGCAGCCCCCAGCGGGGGGGGTACAATGAGCAGTTCTTC,CASSPQRGGYNEQFF,TRBD2,TRBV9,.,TRBJ2-1
TGTGCCAGCAGGAGGGAGAGAGGGGCCCAGTACTTC,CASRRERGAQYF,.,TRBV7-2,.,TRBJ2-5
TGTGCCAGCAGTTACTCGCCAGGTAACAGGGGGCGCACTGAAGCTTTCTTT,CASSYSPGNRGRTEAFF,TRBD1,TRBV6-2/TRBV6-3,once,TRBJ1-1
TGTGCCAGTAGTACGCGACACCTTAGGAACTCTGGAAACACCATATATTTT,CASSTRHLRNSGNTIYF,.,TRBV19,.,TRBJ1-3
TGTGCCAGCAGCGCCGGGACAGGGGGCTTCGGCGAGCAGTACTTC,CASSAGTGGFGEQYF,TRBD1,TRBV9,.,TRBJ2-7
TGTGCCAGCAGCGCGGGGGACATTCGAGAGACCCAGTACTTC,CASSAGDIRETQYF,.,TRBV9,.,TRBJ2-5
TGTGCCAGCAGCTTAGCCGGCGGGGGGGCCTATGAGCAGTTCTTC,CASSLAGGGAYEQFF,TRBD2,TRBV7-9,.,TRBJ2-1
TGTGCCAGCAGTGATAGGGACTCCTACGAGCAGTACTTC,CASSDRDSYEQYF,.,TRBV25-1,once,TRBJ2-7
TGCGCCAGCAGCCAAGCCGCGGACGGAATCCAAGAGACCCAGTACTTC,CASSQAADGIQETQYF,.,TRBV4-3,.,TRBJ2-5
TGCGCCAGCAGCCGAAAGCATACTGAGAGCTCCTACGAGCAGTACTTC,CASSRKHTESSYEQYF,.,TRBV4-1,.,TRBJ2-7
TGTGCCAGCAGCCTCACAGCGAACACTGAAGCTTTCTTT,CASSLTANTEAFF,.,TRBV11-3,.,TRBJ1-1
TGCGCCAGCAGTCCCCTCGCGGGGGGGAATCGGCACAATGAGCAGTTCTTC,CASSPLAGGNRHNEQFF,TRBD2,TRBV23-1,once,TRBJ2-1
TGTGCCAGCAGCCTTGGTCTGGTCGGCAATCAGCCCCAGCATTTT,CASSLGLVGNQPQHF,.,TRBV6-2/TRBV6-3,.,TRBJ1-5
TGTGCCATCAGTGCTGGAAGGAGCTCCTATAATTCACCCCTCCACTTT,CAISAGRSSYNSPLHF,.,TRBV10-3,once,TRBJ1-6
TGCGCCAGCAGTGACAGGAACAATGAGCAGTTCTTC,CASSDRNNEQFF,.,TRBV10-1,.,TRBJ2-1
TGTGCCAGCAGTGAGCCTTGGTTGAGGGCTGAAGCTTTCTTT,CASSEPWLRAEAFF,.,TRBV6-1,.,TRBJ1-1
TGTGCCAGCAGCTTTCCCACAGGGGCAGAGACCCAGTACTTC,CASSFPTGAETQYF,TRBD1,TRBV5-8,.,TRBJ2-5
TGTGCCAGCAGCAGCGGAAACATGAACACTGAAGCTTTCTTT,CASSSGNMNTEAFF,.,TRBV7-9,.,TRBJ1-1
TGTGCCAGCAGTGAGGCCCCGGGTGGCTACACCTTC,CASSEAPGGYTF,.,TRBV2,.,TRBJ1-2
TGTGCCAGCAGCCAAGATGGGGCGGGGGCCGGGGATACGCAGTATTTT,CASSQDGAGAGDTQYF,.,TRBV3-1/TRBV3-2,once,TRBJ2-3
TGCGCCAGCAGCCTAATAGCGGGGGGGCGAGATACGCAGTATTTT,CASSLIAGGRDTQYF,TRBD2,TRBV4-1,.,TRBJ2-3
TGCGCCAGCAGCTTCCCACAGAATGGGGGAAACACCGGGGAGCTGTTTTTT,CASSFPQNGGNTGELFF,.,TRBV5-1,.,TRBJ2-2
TGTGCCAGCAGCTTAGGAATCGGACTAGCGGGGGGGACCTACACAGATACGCAGTATTTT,CASSLGIGLAGGTYTDTQYF,TRBD2,TRBV7-6,.,TRBJ2-3
TGCGCCAGCACCCATAGGGACAGGGGGACTCTTTATGGCTACACCTTC,CASTHRDRGTLYGYTF,TRBD1,TRBV23-1,.,TRBJ1-2
TGCGCCAGCAGCTTGGGACAGGGAGGCCAGAAAAAACTGTTTTTT,CASSLGQGGQKKLFF,TRBD1,TRBV5-1,few,TRBJ1-4
TGCGCCAGCAGCCAAGAGGGGGGGAGAGGTGAAAAACTGTTTTTT,CASSQEGGRGEKLFF,.,TRBV4-3,.,TRBJ1-4
TGCGCCAGCAGCCCCTTGGGGGGGTACGAGCAGTACTTC,CASSPLGGYEQYF,TRBD2,TRBV4-1,.,TRBJ2-7
TGTGCCAGCAGCCAAGTCGCCAAGACAGGTAGACCGGAAAAACTGTTTTTT,CASSQVAKTGRPEKLFF,.,TRBV3-1/TRBV3-2,few,TRBJ1-4
TGTGCCAGCAGTTACTCCAAGGAGGGCTGGAGTAGCTATGGCTACACCTTC,CASSYSKEGWSSYGYTF,.,TRBV6-2/TRBV6-3,.,TRBJ1-2
TGCAGCGTTGAAGATGTAATCGGGGGAGAGCAGTTCTTC,CSVEDVIGGEQFF,.,TRBV29-1,.,TRBJ2-1
TGCGCCAGCAGTTCGTACCAGGCTAGCACAGATACGCAGTATTTT,CASSSYQASTDTQYF,.,TRBV5-1,.,TRBJ2-3
TGTGCCAGCAGTCGGTCGGGGGGAGATTATCAGCCCCAGCATTTT,CASSRSGGDYQPQHF,.,TRBV6-2/TRBV6-3,.,TRBJ1-5
TGTGCCAGCAGGCCGACAGGGATTGGAAACACCATATATTTT,CASRPTGIGNTIYF,TRBD1,TRBV6-6,.,TRBJ1-3
TGTGCCAGCAGCTTAGCGGGGGGCTTCACAGATACGCAGTATTTT,CASSLAGGFTDTQYF,.,TRBV7-9,.,TRBJ2-3
TGTGCCTGGTCTGGACAGGGGGCGGGTGAGCAGTTCTTC,CAWSGQGAGEQFF,TRBD1,TRBV30,.,TRBJ2-1
TGTGCCAGCAGCTTGCGGGGGACATATGGAAACACCATATATTTT,CASSLRGTYGNTIYF,.,TRBV5-6,.,TRBJ1-3
TGTGCCAGCAGCTTGACCCCATGGACAGATACGCAGTATTTT,CASSLTPWTDTQYF,.,TRBV7-2,.,TRBJ2-3
TGTGCCAGCAGCCCGGGTCCCAGCAATCAGCCCCAGCATTTT,CASSPGPSNQPQHF,.,TRBV3-1/TRBV3-2,.,TRBJ1-5
TGTGCCAGCAGCCCCCGAAGGGGAGACCCTGGAAACACCATATATTTT,CASSPRRGDPGNTIYF,.,TRBV9,.,TRBJ1-3
TGTGCCAGCAGCTCGACGGGGGCCGAGCAGTACTTC,CASSSTGAEQYF,.,TRBV7-7,.,TRBJ2-7